This T cell receptor beta chain was sequenced for a study of T cell responses to AZD1222 COVID-19 vaccine. Findings of the study overall: It should be noted that donors were predominantly white British and more often female, and clonal diversity was possibly underestimated. Spike as a whole was targeted by vaccine-associated CD4 TCRs, dominant at 160-218 and 743-854. Samples come after the peak T cell response, not at day 14.

This CDR3 is 16 amino acids long. With V trimmed by 6 bases and J by 3 bases, 8 bases remained unmatched. The V gene's germline CDR1 is SGHTA and CDR2 FQGNSA. Assay used: immunoSEQ multiplex PCR; TCRdb lists only in-frame clones, some missing. The data contain some 170,000 clones, roughly 90% of them singletons. Combined were second doses at about 4 or about 12 weeks. Remarks on this clone: Its antigen is as yet unknown.

The TCR comes from an adult who received the AZD1222 COVID-19 vaccine. The chain employs TRBV7-2 and TRBJ2-5; TRBD2 matches at 12 bases. The specimen was peripheral blood, collected 28 days after the second AZD1222 dose. CDR3 amino acids: CASRSFGLAGKETQYF. The CDR3 bases are TGTGCCAGCAGGTCGTTCGGACTAGCGGGGAAAGAGACCCAGTACTTC. The entire variable domain, with the rest obtained from reference TRBV7-2 and TRBJ2-5, is as follows: GAGVSQSPSNKVTEKGKDVELRCDPISGHTALYWYRQSLGQGLEFLIYFQGNSAPDKSGLPSDRFSAERTGGSVSTLTIQRTQQEDSAVYLCASRSFGLAGKETQYFGPGTRLLVL.